Presented here are 10 T cell receptor beta chains from one specimen sequenced in a study of blood T cell repertoires in COVID-19 (dated by TCRdb to 2019 to 2021). The library was prepared using the immunoSEQ multiplex PCR assay. The source is immuneACCESS, and TCRdb retained only in-frame sequences with V and J called. Part of the clones is not carried over; for the studies checked, unresolved V genes explain less than half of this, and the remainder is unexplained. This sample lists about 250,000 clones; about 85% were detected once. The ten largest clones take up around 3.3% of the sample. The sequenced sample was peripheral blood. The receptors were sampled from a man younger than 35 with active or convalescent COVID-19.

The rearrangement uses TRBV28 and TRBJ2-7; D remains unclear. This CDR3 spans 15 amino acids. Germline V gene sequence: CDR1 MDHEN, CDR2 SYDVKM. The V gene lost 2 bases and the J gene lost 2 bases, with 13 bases spanning the gap. The CDR3 reads CASSLIPGGPYEQYF. CDR3 in DNA: TGTGCCAGCAGTTTAATACCCGGCGGCCCCTACGAGCAGTACTTC.

The chain recombines TRBV10-2 with TRBJ2-2, with a tentative D call TRBD1 (5 bases). The germline V gene encodes CDR1 WSHSY and CDR2 SAAADI. Trimming took 5 bases from V and 5 from J, leaving 6 bases between them. This CDR3 spans 12 amino acids. DNA for the CDR3: TGCGCCAGCAGTAGGGGTACCGGGGAGCTGTTTTTT. This codes for CASSRGTGELFF.

The chain joins TRBV5-4 to TRBJ2-3; 7 nucleotides align to TRBD2. J was trimmed by 1 base and V by 4 bases; bases with no gene match: 9. This CDR3 has 16 amino acids. Germline values: CDR1 SGHNT, CDR2 YYREEE (reference sequence). CDR3 in DNA: TGTGCCAGCAGCCACAGCGGGATTTATGGCACAGATACGCAGTATTTT. Its protein product is CASSHSGIYGTDTQYF.

The genes are TRBV5-6 and TRBJ1-2, with unresolved D. Trimming stripped 0 bases from V and 2 bases from J, with 17 bases between. This CDR3 is 17 amino acids long. The germline V gene encodes CDR1 SGHDT and CDR2 YYEEEE. The CDR3 sequence: CASSLGEVRHRNYGYTF. In DNA form, the CDR3 reads TGTGCCAGCAGCTTGGGTGAGGTGAGGCACCGCAACTATGGCTACACCTTC.

The rearrangement uses TRBV28 and TRBJ2-7; 8 bases fit TRBD2. The length of the CDR3 is 15 residues. The V segment lost 2 bases and the J segment 6 bases; nucleotides outside the gene matches: 9. The germline CDR1 and CDR2 sequences are MDHEN and SYDVKM. Here the CDR3 DNA reads TGTGCCAGCAGTTTAAGAAGCGGGAGTGCACGCGAGCAGTACTTC. This encodes CASSLRSGSAREQYF.

CDR3 nucleotide sequence: TGCGCCAGCAGCCCTGGACTAGCGGGAGGCCACCTGCCGCAGTATTTT. Residues: CASSPGLAGGHLPQYF. The V and J genes are TRBV4-3 and TRBJ2-3; TRBD2 matches 14 bases. Per germline, CDR1 LGHNA and CDR2 YSLEER. V dropped 4 bases and J dropped 10; count of bases not matched to a gene: 10. This CDR3 has 16 amino acids.

The V gene is TRBV7-3, the J gene TRBJ2-7; possibly TRBD1 for D (6 bases). The CDR3 is 15 amino acids. The germline CDR1 and CDR2 sequences are SGHTA and FQGTGA. V was shortened by 2 bases and J by 4 bases, with 15 bases between the two germline ends. CDR3 protein: CASSLRSQGMYEQYF. The CDR3 bases are TGTGCCAGCAGCTTACGATCCCAGGGGATGTACGAGCAGTACTTC.

In its sample, this clone was seen once. The chain combines TRBV30 with TRBJ2-1; 9 bases map to TRBD1. CDR1 and CDR2 from the germline V gene are GTSNPN and SVGIG (reference sequence). The length of the CDR3 is 14 residues. The J segment lost 9 bases and the V segment lost 7 bases, leaving 13 bases of the junction unmatched. This CDR3 is CASPADRGAREQFF. The CDR3 region has the DNA TGTGCCTCGCCGGCGGACAGGGGAGCACGTGAGCAGTTCTTC.

The J gene is TRBJ1-1, the V gene TRBV15; no clear D gene. Trimming removed 3 bases at V and 2 bases at J, with 7 bases between. Germline V gives CDR1 LNHNV, CDR2 YYDKDF (reference sequence). The CDR3 has 13 amino acids. The CDR3, as DNA: TGTGCCACCAGCAGCTCCAGAAACACTGAAGCTTTCTTT. Protein: CATSSSRNTEAFF.

The rearrangement joins TRBV30 to TRBJ2-5; possible D gene TRBD2, 6 bases. V lost 4 bases to trimming and J lost 3 bases, with 6 bases between them. The CDR3 is 11 amino acids. Looked up from germline, CDR1 is GTSNPN and CDR2 is SVGIG (reference sequence). Here the CDR3 DNA reads TGTGCCTGGACGGGGGAAGAGACCCAGTACTTC. It encodes CAWTGEETQYF.